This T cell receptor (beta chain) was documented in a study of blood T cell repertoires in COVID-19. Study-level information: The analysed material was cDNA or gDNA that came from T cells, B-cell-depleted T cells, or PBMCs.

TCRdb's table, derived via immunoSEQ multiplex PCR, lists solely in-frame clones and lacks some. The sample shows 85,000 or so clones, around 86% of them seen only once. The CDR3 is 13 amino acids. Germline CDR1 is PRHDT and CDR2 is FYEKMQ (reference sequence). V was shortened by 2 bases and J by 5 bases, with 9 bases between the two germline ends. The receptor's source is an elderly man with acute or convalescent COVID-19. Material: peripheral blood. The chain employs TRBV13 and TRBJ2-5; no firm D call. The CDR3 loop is CASSLRPGETQYF. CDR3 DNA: TGTGCCAGCAGCTTACGACCCGGGGAGACCCAGTACTTC.